This T cell receptor (beta chain) was recorded in a study of cytomegalovirus exposure and HLA in healthy donors. Study-level findings and limits: With further analysis later on, most CMV-associated TCR beta chains appeared HLA-restricted.

The CDR3 is 14 residues long. CDR1 MNHNS and CDR2 SASEGT come from the germline V gene. V lost 5 bases and J lost 4, with 14 bases in between. The study ran its PCR with 60 Vbeta and 13 Jbeta primers. Profiling relied on immunoSEQ multiplex PCR, and the TCRdb table lists in-frame clones only, not all of them. This repertoire includes tens of thousands of clones. On this clone: Its specificity is unknown.

The sequence was collected from a man aged 45-65 years in good health and CMV-seropositive. The material sequenced was PBMCs. The chain has TRBV6-1 and TRBJ1-2; D is ambiguous. The DNA for the CDR3 is TGTGCCAGCAGTAACGAGCGACGGTCCTATGGCTACACCTTC. Translated, it gives CASSNERRSYGYTF.